Listed here is a single T cell receptor (beta chain). Its antigen is unidentified. At the DNA level, this CDR3 is encoded by other sequences in the same sample as well. This table comes from immunoSEQ multiplex PCR, and its TCRdb copy is limited to in-frame clones, with some not included. Of under 850,000 clones in the sample, just under 75% are singletons; the top ten hold under 2%. The sample is drawn from a study of shared clonotypes between healthy human individuals. Germline CDR1 reads DFQATT; CDR2 reads SNEGSKA (reference sequence). The CDR3 is made up of 11 amino acids. V was shortened by 4 bases and J by 5 bases, with 7 bases between the two germline ends. Study observations and caveats: Limited genetic and exposure-history diversity came from having few donors.

The chain has TRBV20-1 and TRBJ2-3; D might be TRBD1 (6 bases). The TCR originated in a woman in her twenties or thirties in good health. The sample comprised memory CD4+ T cells sorted from blood. Stated subset: CD45RA-negative fraction. The CDR3 DNA follows: TGCAGTGCTACCAGGGGAGATACGCAGTATTTT. Translating it yields CSATRGDTQYF.